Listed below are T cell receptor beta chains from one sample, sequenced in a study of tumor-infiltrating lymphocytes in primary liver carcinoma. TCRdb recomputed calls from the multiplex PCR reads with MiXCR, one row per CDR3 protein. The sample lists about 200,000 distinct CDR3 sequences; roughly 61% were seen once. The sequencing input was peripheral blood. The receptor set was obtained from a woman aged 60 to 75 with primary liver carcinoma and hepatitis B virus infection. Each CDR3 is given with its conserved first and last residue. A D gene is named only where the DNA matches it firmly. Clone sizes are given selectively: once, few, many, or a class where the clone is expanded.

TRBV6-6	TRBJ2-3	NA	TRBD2	CAGSYFSGSTQYF	TGTGCCGGCAGTTACTTCAGCGGGAGTACGCAGTATTTT
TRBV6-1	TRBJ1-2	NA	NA	CASSERIVNGYTF	TGTGCCAGCAGTGAAAGGATAGTCAATGGCTACACCTTC
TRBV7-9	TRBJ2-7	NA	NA	CASSSTSNSYKQYF	TGTGCCAGCAGCTCAACAAGCAATTCCTACAAGCAGTACTTC
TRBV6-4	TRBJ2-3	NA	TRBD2	CASTPGLVGSDTQYF	TGTGCCAGCACTCCGGGACTAGTGGGGTCAGATACGCAGTATTTT
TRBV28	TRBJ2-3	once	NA	CACSPPVRLVTDTQYF	TGTGCCTGCAGTCCGCCGGTTAGGCTTGTGACAGATACGCAGTATTTT
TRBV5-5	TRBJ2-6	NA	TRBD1	CASSLTGGRTNVPTF	TGTGCCAGCAGCCTGACAGGGGGAAGGACCAACGTCCCGACTTTC
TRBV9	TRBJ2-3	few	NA	CASSVAAESTDTQYF	TGTGCCAGTAGCGTAGCGGCGGAGAGCACAGATACGCAGTATTTT
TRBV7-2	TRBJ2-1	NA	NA	CASSLKRNEQFF	TGTGCCAGCAGCTTAAAACGAAATGAGCAGTTCTTC
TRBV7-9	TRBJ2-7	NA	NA	CAGSLYMGVRAKGSYEQYF	TGTGCCGGCAGCCTATATATGGGAGTTCGGGCCAAAGGGTCCTACGAGCAATACTTC
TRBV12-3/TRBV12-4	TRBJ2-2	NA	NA	CASSWASGELFF	TGTGCCAGCAGTTGGGCGTCAGGGGAGCTGTTTTTT
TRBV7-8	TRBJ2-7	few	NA	CASSSRTYGGEQYF	TGTGCCAGCAGCTCTCGGACCTACGGGGGAGAGCAGTACTTC
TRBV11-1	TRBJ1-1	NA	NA	CANSLGASNTESFF	TGTGCCAACAGCTTAGGGGCGTCGAACACTGAATCTTTCTTT
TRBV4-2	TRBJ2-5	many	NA	CASSSGGGTQYF	TGTGCCAGCAGCTCAGGGGGGGGGACCCAGTACTTC
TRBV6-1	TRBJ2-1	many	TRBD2	CASLSSSGGSYNEQFF	TGTGCCAGCCTTAGTTCTAGCGGGGGGTCCTACAATGAGCAGTTCTTC
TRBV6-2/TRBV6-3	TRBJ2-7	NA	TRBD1	CASTFRQGRNYERDF	TGTGCCAGCACCTTTCGACAGGGGCGAAACTATGAGCGGGACTTC
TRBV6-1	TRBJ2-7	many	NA	CASSETGRNEQYF	TGTGCCAGCAGTGAGACAGGGAGGAACGAGCAGTACTTC
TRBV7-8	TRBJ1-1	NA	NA	CASSSTVRGTEAFF	TGTGCCAGCAGCTCGACCGTAAGGGGGACTGAAGCTTTCTTT
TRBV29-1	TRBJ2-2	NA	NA	CSVTATNTGELLF	TGCAGCGTAACAGCTACTAACACCGGGGAGCTGCTTTTT
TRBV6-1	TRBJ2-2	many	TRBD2	CASKRESGTGELFF	TGTGCCAGCAAGCGGGAGTCAGGAACCGGGGAGCTGTTTTTT
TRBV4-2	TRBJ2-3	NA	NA	CAGSQDSGTDTQYF	TGTGCCGGCAGCCAAGATAGCGGCACAGATACGCAGTATTTT
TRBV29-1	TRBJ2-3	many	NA	CSAARGGGTQYF	TGCAGCGCCGCTAGGGGCGGTGGTACGCAGTATTTT
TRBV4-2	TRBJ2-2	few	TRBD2	CASSHGGGGGFVTGELFF	TGTGCCAGCAGCCACGGCGGGGGGGGCGGGTTCGTCACCGGGGAGCTGTTTTTT
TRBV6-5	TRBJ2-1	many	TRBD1	CASSYSGMRGPSYNEQFF	TGTGCCAGCAGTTACTCAGGGATGAGGGGGCCCTCCTACAATGAGCAGTTCTTC
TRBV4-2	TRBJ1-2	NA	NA	CANSQEQGNWLNGYTF	TGTGCCAACAGTCAAGAACAGGGAAATTGGCTTAATGGCTACACCTTC
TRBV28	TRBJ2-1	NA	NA	CASSSDELSPGRLNSYNEQFF	TGTGCCAGCAGTTCCGACGAACTGTCACCCGGACGACTGAACTCCTACAATGAGCAGTTCTTC
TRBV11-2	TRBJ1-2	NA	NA	CASRWGGLDYGNTF	TGTGCCAGCAGGTGGGGGGGGCTGGACTATGGCAACACCTTC
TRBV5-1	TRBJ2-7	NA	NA	CASSLQGSQDYKQYF	TGCGCCAGCAGCCTACAGGGGAGTCAGGACTACAAGCAGTACTTC
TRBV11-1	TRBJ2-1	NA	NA	CDSSTPGVQFF	TGTGACAGCAGCACCCCGGGGGTACAGTTCTTC
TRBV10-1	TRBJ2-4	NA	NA	CASSEPDPTGIIAKNIQYF	TGCGCCAGCAGTGAGCCCGACCCGACAGGCATAATAGCCAAAAACATTCAGTACTTC
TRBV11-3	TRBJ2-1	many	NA	CASSLGPNYNEQFF	TGTGCCAGCAGCTTAGGTCCCAACTACAATGAGCAGTTCTTC
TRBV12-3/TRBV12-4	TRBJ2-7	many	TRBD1	CASTGRQGPWGEQYF	TGTGCCAGCACCGGGCGACAGGGTCCGTGGGGCGAGCAGTACTTC
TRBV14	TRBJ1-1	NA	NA	CAISQKRTGQGTDAFF	TGTGCCATCAGCCAAAAAAGGACGGGCCAGGGCACTGATGCTTTCTTT
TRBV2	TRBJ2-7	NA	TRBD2	CASSSGGSSYEQYF	TGTGCCAGCTCGAGCGGGGGTAGCTCCTACGAGCAGTACTTC
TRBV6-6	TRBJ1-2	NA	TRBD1	CASSYATGLWSGYTF	TGTGCCAGCAGTTACGCGACAGGGTTGTGGAGTGGCTACACCTTC
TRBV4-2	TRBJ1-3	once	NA	CASSQDGRSGNTIYF	TGCGCCAGCAGCCAAGATGGTAGATCTGGAAACACCATATATTTT
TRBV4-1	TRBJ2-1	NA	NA	CASSTMSPYTGNEKFF	TGCGCCAGCAGCACAATGTCGCCCTACACCGGGAATGAGAAGTTCTTC
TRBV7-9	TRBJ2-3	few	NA	CASSTGPQYSTDTQYF	TGTGCCAGCAGCACCGGGCCCCAATACTCCACAGATACGCAGTATTTT